This record covers a single TCR beta chain. Its antigen remains unidentified. Other DNA sequences in the sample encode the same CDR3. CD45RO-negative cells were positively selected for CCR7, leaving out terminally differentiated effector memory CD45RA+ cells. The data were produced by immunoSEQ multiplex PCR, yet TCRdb's version contains in-frame clones alone and is incomplete. The sample lists hundreds of thousands of clones, roughly 96% occurring once. This specimen comes from a study of shared clonotypes between healthy human individuals. Across the whole study: Researchers drew samples from two women and a few men aged 18 to 49. Three CD4 naive, three CD4 memory, two CD8 naive and one CD8 memory plate were used per donor.

Overall study findings and caveats: Four donors had roughly 5% of their naive CD4 clonotypes in common.

The CDR3 length is 13 residues. The germline gives CDR1 SNHLY, CDR2 FYNNEI. The V end was cut by 3 bases, the J end by 0 bases, with 6 bases between. The chain combines TRBV2 with TRBJ2-7; D unresolved. The sequencing input was naive CD8+ T cells sorted from blood. The sequence came from a woman aged 25 to 39 in good health. DNA for the CDR3: TGTGCCAGCAGTGAGGAAAGCTCCTACGAGCAGTACTTC. This codes for CASSEESSYEQYF.